This note documents a single T cell receptor (beta chain) sequence. Its antigen is not known. This specimen comes from a study of cytomegalovirus exposure and HLA in healthy donors. Study-level information: Prior work identified 117 million unique TCR beta sequences in some 180 million T cells.

General observations from the study: One variant, a missense change in DCLRE1C, was linked in a later analysis to TCR beta V- and J-gene trimming.

The PCR had 60 Vbeta and 13 Jbeta primers. The authors' processing: Later, an analysis found 80 million or so unique TCR beta chains, and about 10 million of these were shared. Sequencing used immunoSEQ multiplex PCR; TCRdb keeps in-frame clones, though not all of them. V and J calls and clone size are copied from that table; D and trimming were computed from the DNA. The data show about 130,000 clones, with around three quarters seen just once and over 2.5% held by the top ten. This receptor was obtained from a male donor in good health and CMV-seronegative. Specimen: PBMCs.

CDR3: CAWSDHAGRDTQYF. DNA for the CDR3: TGTGCCTGGTCCGACCATGCGGGGCGTGATACGCAGTATTTT. This chain uses TRBV30 with TRBJ2-3, with D perhaps matching TRBD2 (6 bases). The V gene's germline CDR1 is GTSNPN and CDR2 SVGIG (reference sequence). Trimming stripped 5 bases from V and 6 bases from J, with 18 bases between. The CDR3 sequence is 14 residues long.